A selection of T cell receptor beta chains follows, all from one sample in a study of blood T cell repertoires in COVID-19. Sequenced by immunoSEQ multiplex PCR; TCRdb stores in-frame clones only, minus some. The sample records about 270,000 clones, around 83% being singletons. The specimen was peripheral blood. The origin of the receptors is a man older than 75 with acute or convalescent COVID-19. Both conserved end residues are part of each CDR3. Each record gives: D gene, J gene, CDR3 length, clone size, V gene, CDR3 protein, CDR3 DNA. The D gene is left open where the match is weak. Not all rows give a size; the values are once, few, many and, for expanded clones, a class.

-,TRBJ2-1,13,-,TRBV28,CASMSPGNNEQFF,TGTGCCAGCATGTCACCGGGAAACAATGAGCAGTTCTTC
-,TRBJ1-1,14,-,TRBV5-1,CASSLGPQNTEAFF,TGCGCCAGCAGCTTGGGCCCACAGAACACTGAAGCTTTCTTT
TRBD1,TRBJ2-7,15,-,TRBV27,CASNLGTGSGYEQYF,TGTGCCAGCAACCTCGGGACAGGGTCAGGCTACGAGCAGTACTTC
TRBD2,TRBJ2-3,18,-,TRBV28,CASSSRKLAGVWQDTQYF,TGTGCCAGCAGTTCGCGAAAACTAGCGGGAGTATGGCAAGATACGCAGTATTTT
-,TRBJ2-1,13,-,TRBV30,CAWSVSSSNEQFF,TGTGCCTGGAGTGTCTCTAGCAGCAATGAGCAGTTCTTC
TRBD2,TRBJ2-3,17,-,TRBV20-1,CSASRASGRADTDTQYF,TGCAGTGCTAGTCGGGCTAGCGGGAGGGCCGACACAGATACGCAGTATTTT
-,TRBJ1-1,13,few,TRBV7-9,CASREGAGTEAFF,TGTGCCAGCAGAGAAGGGGCAGGTACTGAAGCTTTCTTT
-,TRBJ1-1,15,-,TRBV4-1,CASSQDSTGNTEAFF,TGCGCCAGCAGCCAAGATTCGACGGGGAACACTGAAGCTTTCTTT
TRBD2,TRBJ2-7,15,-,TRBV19,CASSRNPSGAYEQYF,TGTGCCAGTAGTCGCAACCCTAGCGGAGCCTACGAGCAGTACTTC
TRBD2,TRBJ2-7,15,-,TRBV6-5,CASSVGLAGVYEQYF,TGTGCCAGCAGCGTGGGACTAGCGGGCGTCTACGAGCAGTACTTC
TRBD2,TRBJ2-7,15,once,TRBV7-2,CASSYIAGGFYEQYF,TGTGCCAGCAGCTATATAGCGGGGGGGTTCTACGAGCAGTACTTC
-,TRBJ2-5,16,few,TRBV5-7,CASSLFWDILQETQYF,TGTGCCAGCAGCTTGTTTTGGGACATCCTTCAAGAGACCCAGTACTTC
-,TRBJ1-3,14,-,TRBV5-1,CASSLDSAGNTIYF,TGCGCCAGCAGCCTAGACAGTGCTGGAAACACCATATATTTT
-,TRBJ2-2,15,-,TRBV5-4,CASSKGLPNTGELFF,TGTGCCAGCAGCAAGGGACTTCCGAACACCGGGGAGCTGTTTTTT
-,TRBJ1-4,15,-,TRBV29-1,CSVSPSGKPHEKLFF,TGCAGCGTTTCTCCTTCCGGGAAACCCCATGAAAAACTGTTTTTT
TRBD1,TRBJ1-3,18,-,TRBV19,CASSISAGQLSSGNTIYF,TGTGCCAGTAGTATATCGGCGGGACAGCTTAGCTCTGGAAACACCATATATTTT
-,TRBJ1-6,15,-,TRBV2,CASSGGGAYNSPLHF,TGTGCCAGCAGTGGGGGAGGGGCCTATAATTCACCCCTCCACTTT
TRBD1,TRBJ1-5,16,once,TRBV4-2,CASSQDWTGGLQPQHF,TGTGCCAGCAGCCAAGATTGGACAGGGGGCCTTCAGCCCCAGCATTTT
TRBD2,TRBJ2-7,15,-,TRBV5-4,CASSLGTSGRGEQYF,TGTGCCAGCAGCTTGGGGACTAGCGGGAGGGGCGAGCAGTACTTC